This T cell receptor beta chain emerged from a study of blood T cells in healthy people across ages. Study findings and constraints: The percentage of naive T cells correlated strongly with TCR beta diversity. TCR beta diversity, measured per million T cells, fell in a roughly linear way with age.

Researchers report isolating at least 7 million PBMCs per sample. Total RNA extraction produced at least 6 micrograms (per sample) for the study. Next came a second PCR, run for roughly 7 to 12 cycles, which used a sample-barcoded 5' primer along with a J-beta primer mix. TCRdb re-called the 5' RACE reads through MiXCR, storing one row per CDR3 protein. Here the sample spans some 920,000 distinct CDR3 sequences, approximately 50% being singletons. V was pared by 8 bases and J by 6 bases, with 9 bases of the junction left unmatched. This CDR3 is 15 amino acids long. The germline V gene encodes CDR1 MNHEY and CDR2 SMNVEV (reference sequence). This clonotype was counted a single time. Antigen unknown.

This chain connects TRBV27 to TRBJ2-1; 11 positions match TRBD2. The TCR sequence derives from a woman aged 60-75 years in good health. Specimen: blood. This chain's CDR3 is CASQTGTSGGNEQFF. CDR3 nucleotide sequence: TGTGCCAGCCAGACCGGGACTAGCGGCGGCAATGAGCAGTTCTTC.